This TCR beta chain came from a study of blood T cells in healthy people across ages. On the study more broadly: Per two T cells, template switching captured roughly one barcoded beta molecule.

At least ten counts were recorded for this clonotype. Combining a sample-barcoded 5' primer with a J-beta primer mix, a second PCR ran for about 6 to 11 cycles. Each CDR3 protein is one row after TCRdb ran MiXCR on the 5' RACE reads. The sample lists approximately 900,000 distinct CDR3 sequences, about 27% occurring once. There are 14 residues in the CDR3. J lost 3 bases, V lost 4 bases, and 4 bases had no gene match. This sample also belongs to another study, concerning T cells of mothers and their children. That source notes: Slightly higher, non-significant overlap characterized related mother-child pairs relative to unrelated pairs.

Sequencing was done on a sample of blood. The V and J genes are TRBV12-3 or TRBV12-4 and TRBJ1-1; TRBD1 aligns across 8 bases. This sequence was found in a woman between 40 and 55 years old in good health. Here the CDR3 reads CASSSTGVHTEAFF. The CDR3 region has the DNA TGTGCCAGCAGTTCGACAGGGGTACACACTGAAGCTTTCTTT.